Listed below are T cell receptor beta chains from one sample, sequenced in a study of shared clonotypes between healthy human individuals. Sequenced by immunoSEQ multiplex PCR; TCRdb stores in-frame clones only, minus some. The profile shows roughly 220,000 clones, approximately 70% of them singletons. The specimen sequenced was memory CD4+ T cells sorted from blood. The receptors here all came from a man aged 25-45 years in good health. The CDR3 runs from the conserved cysteine through the conserved F or W. A D gene is named only where the DNA matches it firmly. Rows may omit the clone size; those that give it use once, few, many or a size class.

d_call clone_size j_call v_call cdr3_aa cdr3_nt
TRBD2 many TRBJ2-2 TRBV28 CASSFTKSGRHTGELFF TGTGCCAGCAGCTTCACGAAGAGCGGGAGGCATACCGGGGAGCTGTTTTTT
TRBD2 - TRBJ2-5 TRBV7-9 CASSLTSVQETQYF TGTGCCAGCAGCCTGACTAGCGTCCAAGAGACCCAGTACTTC
TRBD1 - TRBJ2-6 TRBV19 CASSGQGLGANVLTF TGTGCCAGTAGCGGACAGGGACTTGGGGCCAACGTCCTGACTTTC
TRBD2 once TRBJ2-7 TRBV6-5 CASRLGLAGVYEQYF TGTGCCAGCAGACTTGGACTAGCGGGAGTCTACGAGCAGTACTTC
TRBD2 few TRBJ2-1 TRBV19 CASSILAGEQFF TGTGCCAGTAGTATATTAGCGGGAGAGCAGTTCTTC
TRBD2 - TRBJ2-1 TRBV11-1 CASSLASGELSYNEQFF TGTGCCAGCAGCTTAGCTAGCGGGGAACTTTCCTACAATGAGCAGTTCTTC
- - TRBJ2-1 TRBV19 CASLRGRGYNEQFF TGTGCCAGTCTCCGGGGCAGGGGTTACAATGAGCAGTTCTTC
- - TRBJ1-1 TRBV2 CASSEEDGTEAFF TGTGCCAGCAGTGAGGAGGATGGCACTGAAGCTTTCTTT
TRBD1 few TRBJ2-3 TRBV30 CAWSVRTGDADTQYF TGTGCCTGGAGTGTACGGACAGGGGATGCAGATACGCAGTATTTT
- - TRBJ2-3 TRBV19 CASKSPKTSSTDTQYF TGTGCCAGTAAAAGTCCCAAAACGTCTAGCACAGATACGCAGTATTTT
- - TRBJ2-3 TRBV7-2 CASGQGGRSDTQYF TGTGCCAGCGGCCAAGGAGGGAGATCAGATACGCAGTATTTT
- once TRBJ2-2 TRBV5-4 CASSRDNPKLNTGELFF TGTGCCAGCAGCCGCGACAACCCAAAACTCAACACCGGGGAGCTGTTTTTT
- - TRBJ2-1 TRBV6-1 CASSEESGRWNEQFF TGTGCCAGCAGTGAAGAGTCAGGGCGCTGGAATGAGCAGTTCTTC
TRBD1 few TRBJ2-7 TRBV11-3 CASSPGTGEYEQYF TGTGCCAGCAGCCCAGGGACAGGAGAGTACGAGCAGTACTTC
- - TRBJ1-1 TRBV28 CASSFMGGAFF TGTGCCAGCAGTTTCATGGGGGGGGCTTTCTTT
TRBD1 few TRBJ2-2 TRBV2 CASSANRGAGELFF TGTGCCAGCAGTGCTAACAGGGGAGCCGGGGAGCTGTTTTTT
- - TRBJ2-2 TRBV10-3 CASQKENTGELFF TGTGCCTCCCAAAAAGAGAACACCGGGGAGCTGTTTTTT
TRBD2 - TRBJ2-1 TRBV6-5 CASSYSSGSWDNRLFF TGTGCCAGCAGTTACTCTAGCGGGAGTTGGGACAATCGTTTGTTCTTC
TRBD1 - TRBJ1-1 TRBV4-3 CASSQGQGNTEAFF TGCGCCAGCAGCCAGGGACAGGGGAACACTGAAGCTTTCTTT
- - TRBJ2-7 TRBV6-5 CASRSLSYEQYF TGTGCCAGCAGATCCCTGTCCTACGAGCAGTACTTC
- - TRBJ1-2 TRBV6-5 CASSRFGQNYGYTF TGTGCCAGCAGCAGATTTGGACAGAACTATGGCTACACCTTC
- - TRBJ1-2 TRBV11-3 CASSLGLGENYGYTF TGTGCCAGCAGCTTAGGCCTGGGTGAGAACTATGGCTACACCTTC
TRBD1 - TRBJ1-5 TRBV5-4 CASRRDRGPCGPQHF TGTGCCAGCAGACGTGACAGGGGCCCCTGCGGGCCCCAGCATTTT